The text below deals with one TCR beta chain. The data were produced by immunoSEQ multiplex PCR, yet TCRdb's version contains in-frame clones alone and is incomplete. The sample carries over 35,000 clones, just under 95% recorded once. The treatment was: preoperative locoregional IRX-2 cytokine immunotherapy. Patients received preoperative, locoregional IRX-2 cytokine immunotherapy in a phase Ib study. The sample is drawn from a study of preoperative IRX-2 immunotherapy in early breast cancer. Germline CDR1 is SGHAT and CDR2 is FQNNGV. There are 17 residues in the CDR3. J was trimmed by 3 bases and V by 0 bases; bases with no gene match: 7.

The sequence was obtained from a human donor with breast cancer. The sequenced sample was tumor tissue, obtained after IRX-2 immunotherapy. The chain joins TRBV11-2 to TRBJ2-3; 9 bases agree with TRBD2. CDR3 DNA sequence: TGTGCCAGCAGCTTAGATCCCGCGGGGGGGGAGACAGATACGCAGTATTTT. Translating it yields CASSLDPAGGETDTQYF. The variable domain in full, completed from reference TRBV11-2 and TRBJ2-3, reads EAGVAQSPRYKIIEKRQSVAFWCNPISGHATLYWYQQILGQGPKLLIQFQNNGVVDDSQLPKDRFSAERLKGVDSTLKIQPAKLEDSAVYLCASSLDPAGGETDTQYFGPGTRLTVL.